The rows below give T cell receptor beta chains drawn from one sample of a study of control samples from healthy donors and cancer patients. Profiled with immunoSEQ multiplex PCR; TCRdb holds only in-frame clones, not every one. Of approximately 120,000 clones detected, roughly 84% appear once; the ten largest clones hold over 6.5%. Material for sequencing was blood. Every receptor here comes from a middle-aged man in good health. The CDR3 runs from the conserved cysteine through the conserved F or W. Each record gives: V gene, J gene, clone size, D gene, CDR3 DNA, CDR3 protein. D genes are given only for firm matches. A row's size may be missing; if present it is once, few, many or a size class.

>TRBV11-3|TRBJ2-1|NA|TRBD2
TGTGCCAGCAGCTCGTGGACTAGCGGGGGGCAAGATGAGCAGTTCTTC
CASSSWTSGGQDEQFF
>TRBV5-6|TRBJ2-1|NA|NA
TGTGCCAGCAGCTTGGAATATGAGCAGTTCTTC
CASSLEYEQFF
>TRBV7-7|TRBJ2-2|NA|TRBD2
TGTGCCAGCAGCCCCGGCCCCGGGACTAGCTTTTCCGGGGAGCTGTTTTTT
CASSPGPGTSFSGELFF
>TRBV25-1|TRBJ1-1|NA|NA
TGTGCCAGCAGTGATGTATCCACTGAAGCTTTCTTT
CASSDVSTEAFF
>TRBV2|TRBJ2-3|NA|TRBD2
TGTGCCAGCAGCCCTTCGGTGAGCGGGGGGAGTGCAGGCACAGATACGCAGTATTTT
CASSPSVSGGSAGTDTQYF
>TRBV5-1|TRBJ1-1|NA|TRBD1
TGCGCCAGCAGCTTGGCCGACGGGACAGGGGACACTGAAGCTTTCTTT
CASSLADGTGDTEAFF
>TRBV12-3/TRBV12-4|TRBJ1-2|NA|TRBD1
TGTGCCAGCGCCCACAGGGGGACGTATGGCTACACCTTC
CASAHRGTYGYTF
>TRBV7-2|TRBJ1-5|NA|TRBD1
TGTGCCAGCAGCTTTTTCACAGGGGGCGGGGGCAATCAGCCCCAGCATTTT
CASSFFTGGGGNQPQHF
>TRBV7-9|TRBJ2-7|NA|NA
TGTGCCAGCAGCTTACAGGTTCCAGGAGTCTACGAGCAGTACTTC
CASSLQVPGVYEQYF
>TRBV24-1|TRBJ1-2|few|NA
TGTGCCACCAGTGTGGGGGGGAACTATGGCTACACCTTC
CATSVGGNYGYTF
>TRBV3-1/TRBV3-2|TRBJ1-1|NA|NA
TGTGCCAGCAGCCAAGTGGACACCGTGAACACTGAAGCTTTCTTT
CASSQVDTVNTEAFF
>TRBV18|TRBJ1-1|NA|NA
TGTGCCAGCTCACCGGGTTCTAACTCCAAAACGGAAGCTTTCTTT
CASSPGSNSKTEAFF
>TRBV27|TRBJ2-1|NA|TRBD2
TGTGCCAGCAGCCCCTACAGCGGGGTCCCCTACAATGAGCAGTTCTTC
CASSPYSGVPYNEQFF
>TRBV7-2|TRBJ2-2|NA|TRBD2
TGTGCCAGCAGCTCTCTAGCGGGGCCTGGGGAGCTGTTTTTT
CASSSLAGPGELFF
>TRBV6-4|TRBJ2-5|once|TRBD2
TGTGCCAGCAGTGACAGCGGGGGGGCCCGGGAGACCCAGTACTTC
CASSDSGGARETQYF
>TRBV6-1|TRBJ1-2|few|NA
TGTGCCAGCAGTGAACTACAGACAAACGCCCAGGTGGGCTACACCTTC
CASSELQTNAQVGYTF
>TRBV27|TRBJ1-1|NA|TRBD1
TGTGCCAGCAGTTTGCAGGGGGGAGGGAAAGCTTTCTTT
CASSLQGGGKAFF
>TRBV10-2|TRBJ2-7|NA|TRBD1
TGCGCCAGCGGGGCGGGACAGGGCTACGAGCAGTACTTC
CASGAGQGYEQYF
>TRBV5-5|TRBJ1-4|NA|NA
TGTGCCAGCAGCTTGGCGTTGGGGGGTAAACTGTTTTTT
CASSLALGGKLFF
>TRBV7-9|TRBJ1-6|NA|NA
TGTGCCAGCAGCTTAGCGGTTACACCCCTCCACTTT
CASSLAVTPLHF
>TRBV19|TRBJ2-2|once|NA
TGTGCCAGTAGTATAATAACGGCCGGCGGGGGGGAGCTGTTTTTT
CASSIITAGGGELFF
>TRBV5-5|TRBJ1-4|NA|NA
TGTGCCAGCAGCCCGGGGGATGAAAAACTGTTTTTT
CASSPGDEKLFF
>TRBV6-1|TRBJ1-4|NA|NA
TGTGCCAGCAGTGAACAGGCCCGCCCGAAGGAACTGTTTTTT
CASSEQARPKELFF
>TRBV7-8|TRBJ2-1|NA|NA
TGTGCCAGCAGCTTCCCACGGGCAGGATACAATGAGCAGTTCTTC
CASSFPRAGYNEQFF
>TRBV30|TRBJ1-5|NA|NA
TGTGCCTGGACGTTGGGAGGCAATCAGCCCCAGCATTTT
CAWTLGGNQPQHF
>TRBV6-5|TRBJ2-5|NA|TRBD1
TGTGCCAGCAGTTCCCTAGGACAGGGGCAAGAGACCCAGTACTTC
CASSSLGQGQETQYF
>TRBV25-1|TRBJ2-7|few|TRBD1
TGTGCCAGCAGTAAGGGACAGAGCTCCTACGAGCAGTACTTC
CASSKGQSSYEQYF
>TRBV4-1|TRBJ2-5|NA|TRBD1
TGCGCCAGCAGCCAAGAGGGACACAGGGGAGAGACCCAGTACTTC
CASSQEGHRGETQYF
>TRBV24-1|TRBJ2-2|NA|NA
TGTGCCACCAGTGCCGCCCGGGTAGACACCGGGGAGCTGTTTTTT
CATSAARVDTGELFF
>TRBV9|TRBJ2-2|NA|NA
TGTGCCAGCAGCGTAATCAGTCCCGGGGAGCTGTTTTTT
CASSVISPGELFF
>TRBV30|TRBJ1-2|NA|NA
TGTGCCTGGAGTCTGGCGGCAAGCTATGGCTACACCTTC
CAWSLAASYGYTF
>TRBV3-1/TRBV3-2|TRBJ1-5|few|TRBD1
TGTGCCAGCAGCCCGTATGGACAGGGGAAAAATCAGCCCCAGCATTTT
CASSPYGQGKNQPQHF
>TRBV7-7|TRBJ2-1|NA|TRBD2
TGTGCCAGCAGCTTAGGGCCGGGGGGTGAGCAGTTCTTC
CASSLGPGGEQFF
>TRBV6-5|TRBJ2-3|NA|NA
TGTGCCAGCAGGGTAGCAGGGGGGCCCGATACGCAGTATTTT
CASRVAGGPDTQYF
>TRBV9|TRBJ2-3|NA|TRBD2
TGTGCCAGCAGCGTAGAAAGCGGGGGGTCAGATACGCAGTATTTT
CASSVESGGSDTQYF
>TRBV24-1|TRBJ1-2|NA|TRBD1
TGTGCCACCAGTGACCAAGGGACAGGGGGACTCTATGGCTACACCTTC
CATSDQGTGGLYGYTF
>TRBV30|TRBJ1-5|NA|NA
TGTGCCTGGAGTTTACTTAAGGGGTTACAGCCCCAGCATTTT
CAWSLLKGLQPQHF
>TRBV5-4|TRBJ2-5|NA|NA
TGTGCCAGCAGCTTGGCCCTAGCGCCACAAGAGACCCAGTACTTC
CASSLALAPQETQYF
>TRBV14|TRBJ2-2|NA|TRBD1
TGTGCCAGCAGCCCCTGGACAGGCGGACCCGGGGAGCTGTTTTTT
CASSPWTGGPGELFF
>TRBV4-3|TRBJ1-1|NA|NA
TGCGCCAGCAGCCAAGGCGGCTCCGCTGAAGCTTTCTTT
CASSQGGSAEAFF